The following is a T cell receptor (beta chain) sequence with its context. The treatment was: randomized to nivolumab then ipilimumab (arm A) or the reverse (arm B). None of the patients previously received DNA-damaging chemotherapy. PBMC sorting kept live CD3+CD8+ cells without CD19 or CD56. These data belong to a study of sequential checkpoint blockade in melanoma. The wider study: After both sequences, patients received maintenance nivolumab.

Measured with immunoSEQ multiplex PCR; TCRdb has only the in-frame clones, and not every one. The table has 15,000 to 20,000 clones, over 60% seen once. The V gene lost 7 bases and the J gene lost 7 bases, with 16 bases spanning the gap. Germline CDR1 is LNHNV and CDR2 is YYDKDF (reference sequence). This CDR3 comprises 13 residues. The origin of this receptor is a human donor with melanoma. Source: CD8+ T cells sorted from blood (inferred from file names), taken from a patient given nivolumab and ipilimumab in sequence. The chain links TRBV15 to TRBJ2-5; maybe TRBD1 (6 bases). The CDR3 is CATIGRGIGTQYF. CDR3 DNA sequence: TGTGCCACCATCGGAAGGGGGATAGGGACCCAGTACTTC.